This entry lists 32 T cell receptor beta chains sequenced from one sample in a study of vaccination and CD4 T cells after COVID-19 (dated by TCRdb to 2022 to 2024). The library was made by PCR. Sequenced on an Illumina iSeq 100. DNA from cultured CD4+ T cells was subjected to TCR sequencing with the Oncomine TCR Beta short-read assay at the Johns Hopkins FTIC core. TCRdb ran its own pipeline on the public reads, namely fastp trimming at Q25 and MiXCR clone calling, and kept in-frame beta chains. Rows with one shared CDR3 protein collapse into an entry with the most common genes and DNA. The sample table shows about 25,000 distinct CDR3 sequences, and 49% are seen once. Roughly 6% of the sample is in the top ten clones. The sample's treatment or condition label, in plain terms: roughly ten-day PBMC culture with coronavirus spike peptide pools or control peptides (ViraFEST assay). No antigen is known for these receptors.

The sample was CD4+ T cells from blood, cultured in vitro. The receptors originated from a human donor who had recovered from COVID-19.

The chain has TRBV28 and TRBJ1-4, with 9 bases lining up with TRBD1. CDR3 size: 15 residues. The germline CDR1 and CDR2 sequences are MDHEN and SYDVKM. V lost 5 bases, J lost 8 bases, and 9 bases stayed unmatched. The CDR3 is CASSPRDREREKLFF. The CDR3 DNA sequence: TGTGCCAGCAGTCCCCGGGACAGGGAAAGGGAAAAACTGTTTTTT.

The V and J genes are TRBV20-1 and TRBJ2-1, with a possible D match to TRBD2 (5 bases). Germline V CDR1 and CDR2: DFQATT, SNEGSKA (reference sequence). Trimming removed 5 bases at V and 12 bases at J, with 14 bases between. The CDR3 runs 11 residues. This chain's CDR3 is CSAFQAARQFF. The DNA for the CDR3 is TGCAGTGCTTTTCAAGCGGCCAGGCAGTTCTTC.

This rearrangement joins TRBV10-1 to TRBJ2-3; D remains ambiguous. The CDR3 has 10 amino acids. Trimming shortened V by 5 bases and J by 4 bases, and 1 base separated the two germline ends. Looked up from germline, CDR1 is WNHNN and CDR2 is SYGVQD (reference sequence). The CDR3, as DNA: TGCGCCAGCAGTCCAGATACGCAGTATTTT. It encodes CASSPDTQYF.

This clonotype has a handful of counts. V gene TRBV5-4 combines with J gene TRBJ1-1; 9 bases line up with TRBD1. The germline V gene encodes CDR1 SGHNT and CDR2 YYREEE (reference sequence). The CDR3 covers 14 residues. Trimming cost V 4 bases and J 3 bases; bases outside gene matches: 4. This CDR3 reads CASSPRTGDTEAFF. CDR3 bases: TGTGCCAGCAGCCCCCGGACAGGGGACACTGAAGCTTTCTTT.

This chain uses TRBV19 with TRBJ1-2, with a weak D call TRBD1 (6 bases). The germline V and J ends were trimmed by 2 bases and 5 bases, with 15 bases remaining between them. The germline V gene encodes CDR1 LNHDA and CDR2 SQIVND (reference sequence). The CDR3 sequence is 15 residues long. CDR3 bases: TGTGCCAGTAGTATAACGAGAACAGGGATATATGGCTACACCTTC. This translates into CASSITRTGIYGYTF.

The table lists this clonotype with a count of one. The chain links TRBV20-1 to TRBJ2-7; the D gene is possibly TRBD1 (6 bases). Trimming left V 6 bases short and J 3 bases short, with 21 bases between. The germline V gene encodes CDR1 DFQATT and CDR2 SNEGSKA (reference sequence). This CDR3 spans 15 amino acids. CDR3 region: CSAPGTFKGGYEQYF. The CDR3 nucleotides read TGCAGTGCCCCGGGGACATTTAAAGGAGGCTACGAGCAGTACTTC.

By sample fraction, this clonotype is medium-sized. CDR3 in amino acids: CASSDSASGGADTQYF. CDR3 coding DNA: TGTGCCAGCAGTGATTCGGCTAGCGGGGGGGCAGATACGCAGTATTTT. This chain joins TRBV6-4 and TRBJ2-3, with 12 bases lining up with TRBD2. The CDR3 runs to 16 residues. J lost 4 bases, V lost 3 bases, and 5 bases had no gene match. Germline CDR1 and CDR2: MRHNA and SNTAGT.

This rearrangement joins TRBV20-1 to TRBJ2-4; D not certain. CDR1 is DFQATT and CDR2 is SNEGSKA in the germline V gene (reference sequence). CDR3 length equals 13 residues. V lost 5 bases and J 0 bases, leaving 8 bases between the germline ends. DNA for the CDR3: TGCAGTGCTCCGTACGGAGCCAAAAACATTCAGTACTTC. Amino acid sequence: CSAPYGAKNIQYF.

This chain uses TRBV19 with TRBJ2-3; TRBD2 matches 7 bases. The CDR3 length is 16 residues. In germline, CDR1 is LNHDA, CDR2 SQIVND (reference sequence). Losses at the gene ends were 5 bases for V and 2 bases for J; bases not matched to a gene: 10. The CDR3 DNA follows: TGTGCCAGTAGTTTCGGGGGGAATCGAGTCACAGATACGCAGTATTTT. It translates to CASSFGGNRVTDTQYF.

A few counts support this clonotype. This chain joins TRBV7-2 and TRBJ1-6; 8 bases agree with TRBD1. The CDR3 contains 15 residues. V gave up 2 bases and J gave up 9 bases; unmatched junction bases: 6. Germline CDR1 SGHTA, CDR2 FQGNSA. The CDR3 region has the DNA TGTGCCAGCAGCTTAACCCAGGGGGCTGTTTCACCCCTCCACTTT. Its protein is CASSLTQGAVSPLHF.

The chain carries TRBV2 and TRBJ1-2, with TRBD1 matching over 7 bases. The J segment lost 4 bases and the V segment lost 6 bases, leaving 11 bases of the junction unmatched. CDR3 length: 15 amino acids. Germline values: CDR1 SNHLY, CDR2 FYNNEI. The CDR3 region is CASSAQTGSVYGYTF. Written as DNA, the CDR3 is TGTGCCAGCAGCGCACAGACAGGGTCAGTCTATGGCTACACCTTC.

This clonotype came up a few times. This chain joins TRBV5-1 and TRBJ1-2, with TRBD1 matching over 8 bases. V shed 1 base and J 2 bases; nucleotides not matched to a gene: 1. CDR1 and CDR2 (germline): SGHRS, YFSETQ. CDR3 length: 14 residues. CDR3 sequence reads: CASSLSGGNYGYTF. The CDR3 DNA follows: TGCGCCAGCAGCTTGTCAGGGGGCAACTATGGCTACACCTTC.

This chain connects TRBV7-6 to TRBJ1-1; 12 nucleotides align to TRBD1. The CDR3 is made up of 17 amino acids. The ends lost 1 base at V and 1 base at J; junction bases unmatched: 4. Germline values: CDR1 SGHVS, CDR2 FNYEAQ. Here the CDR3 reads CASSLGGTGGWNTEAFF. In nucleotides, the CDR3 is TGTGCCAGCAGCTTAGGCGGGACAGGGGGCTGGAACACTGAAGCTTTCTTT. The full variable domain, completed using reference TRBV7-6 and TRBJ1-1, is GAGVSQSPRYKVTKRGQDVALRCDPISGHVSLYWYRQALGQGPEFLTYFNYEAQQDKSGLPNDRFSAERPEGSISTLTIQRTEQRDSAMYRCASSLGGTGGWNTEAFFGQGTRLTVV.

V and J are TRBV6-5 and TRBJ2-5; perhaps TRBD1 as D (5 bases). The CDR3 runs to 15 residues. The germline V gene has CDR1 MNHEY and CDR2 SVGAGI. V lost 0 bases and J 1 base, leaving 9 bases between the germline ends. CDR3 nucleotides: TGTGCCAGCAGTTACTCGAGCAGGGCCCAAGAGACCCAGTACTTC. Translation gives CASSYSSRAQETQYF.

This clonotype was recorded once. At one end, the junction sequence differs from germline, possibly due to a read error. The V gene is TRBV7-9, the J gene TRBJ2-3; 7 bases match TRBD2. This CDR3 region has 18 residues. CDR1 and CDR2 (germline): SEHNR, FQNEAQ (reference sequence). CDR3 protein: CASSTAGRGNDHTDTQYF. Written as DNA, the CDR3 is TGCGCCAGCAGCACAGCGGGGCGCGGTAACGATCACACAGATACGCAGTATTTT.

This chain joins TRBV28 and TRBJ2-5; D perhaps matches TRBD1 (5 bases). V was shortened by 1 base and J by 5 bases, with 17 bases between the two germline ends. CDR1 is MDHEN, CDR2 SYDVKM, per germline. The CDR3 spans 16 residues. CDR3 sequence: CASSLFQAGSPETQYF. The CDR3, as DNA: TGTGCCAGCAGTTTATTCCAGGCAGGGTCTCCGGAGACCCAGTACTTC. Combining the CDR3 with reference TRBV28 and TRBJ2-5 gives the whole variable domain DVKVTQSSRYLVKRTGEKVFLECVQDMDHENMFWYRQDPGLGLRLIYFSYDVKMKEKGDIPEGYSVSREKKERFSLILESASTNQTSMYLCASSLFQAGSPETQYFGPGTRLLVL.

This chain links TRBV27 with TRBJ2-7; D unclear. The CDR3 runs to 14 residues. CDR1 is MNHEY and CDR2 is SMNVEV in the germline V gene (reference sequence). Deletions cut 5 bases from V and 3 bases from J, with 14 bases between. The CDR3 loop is CASSITTGIYEQYF. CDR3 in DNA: TGTGCCAGCAGTATAACAACTGGGATCTACGAGCAGTACTTC.

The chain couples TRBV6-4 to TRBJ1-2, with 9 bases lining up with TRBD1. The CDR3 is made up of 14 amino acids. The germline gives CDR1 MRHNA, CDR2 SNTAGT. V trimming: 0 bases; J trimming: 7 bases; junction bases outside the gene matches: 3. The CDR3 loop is CASSDSGQGGGYTF. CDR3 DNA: TGTGCCAGCAGTGACTCGGGACAGGGTGGTGGCTACACCTTC.

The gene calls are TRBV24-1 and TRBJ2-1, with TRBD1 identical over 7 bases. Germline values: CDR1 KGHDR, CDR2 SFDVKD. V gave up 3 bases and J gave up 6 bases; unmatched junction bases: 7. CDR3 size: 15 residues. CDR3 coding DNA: TGTGCCACCAGTGATCCACAGGGGTCCGGCAATGAGCAGTTCTTC. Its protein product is CATSDPQGSGNEQFF.

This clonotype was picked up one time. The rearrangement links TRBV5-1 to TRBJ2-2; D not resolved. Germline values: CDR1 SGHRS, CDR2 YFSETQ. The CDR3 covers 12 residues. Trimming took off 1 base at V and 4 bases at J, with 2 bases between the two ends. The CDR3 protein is CASSLLTGELFF. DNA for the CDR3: TGCGCCAGCAGCTTGCTCACCGGGGAGCTGTTTTTT.

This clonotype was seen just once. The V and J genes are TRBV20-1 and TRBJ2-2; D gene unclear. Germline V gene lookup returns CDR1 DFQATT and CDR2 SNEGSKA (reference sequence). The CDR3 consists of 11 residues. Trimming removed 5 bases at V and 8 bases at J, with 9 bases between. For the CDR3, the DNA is TGCAGTGCTGGAGTACTGGGGGAGCTGTTTTTT. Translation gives CSAGVLGELFF.

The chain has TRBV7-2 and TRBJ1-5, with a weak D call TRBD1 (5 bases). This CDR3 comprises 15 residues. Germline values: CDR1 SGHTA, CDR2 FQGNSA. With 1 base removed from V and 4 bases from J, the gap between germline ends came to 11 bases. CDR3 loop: CASSLDVGGNQPQHF. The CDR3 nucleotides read TGTGCCAGCAGCTTAGATGTTGGGGGGAATCAGCCCCAGCATTTT.

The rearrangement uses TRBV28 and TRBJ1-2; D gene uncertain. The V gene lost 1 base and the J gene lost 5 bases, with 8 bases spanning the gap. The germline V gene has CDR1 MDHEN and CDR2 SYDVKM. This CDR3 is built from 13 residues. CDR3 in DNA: TGTGCCAGCAGTTTATCCGGGCTATATGGCTACACCTTC. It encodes CASSLSGLYGYTF.

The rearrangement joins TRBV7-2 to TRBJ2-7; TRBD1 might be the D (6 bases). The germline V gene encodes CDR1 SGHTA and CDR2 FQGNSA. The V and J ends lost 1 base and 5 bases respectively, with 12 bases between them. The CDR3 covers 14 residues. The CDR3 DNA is TGTGCCAGCAGCTTAGTGGACAGTATCCACGAGCAGTACTTC. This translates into CASSLVDSIHEQYF.

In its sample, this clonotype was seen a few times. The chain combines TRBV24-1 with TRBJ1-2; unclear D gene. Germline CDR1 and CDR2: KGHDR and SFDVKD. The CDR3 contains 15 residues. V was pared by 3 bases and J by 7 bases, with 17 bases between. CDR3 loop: CATSDSTLESRGYTF. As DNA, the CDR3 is TGTGCCACCAGTGATAGTACTCTGGAATCGCGTGGCTACACCTTC.

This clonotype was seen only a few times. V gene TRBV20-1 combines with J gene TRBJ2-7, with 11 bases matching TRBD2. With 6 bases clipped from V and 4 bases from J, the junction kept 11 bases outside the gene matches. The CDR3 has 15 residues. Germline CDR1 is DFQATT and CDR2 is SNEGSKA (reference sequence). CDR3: CSATPPSGGRYEQYF. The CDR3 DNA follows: TGCAGTGCCACGCCCCCTAGCGGGGGGCGGTACGAGCAGTACTTC.

The CDR3 nucleotides read TGCAGTGCAACCGACCCCACGACAGGACAAGAGACCCAGTACTTC. Protein sequence: CSATDPTTGQETQYF. V is TRBV20-1 and J is TRBJ2-5, with a possible D match to TRBD1 (6 bases). The CDR3 is made up of 15 amino acids. The germline V gene encodes CDR1 DFQATT and CDR2 SNEGSKA (reference sequence). Trimming pared 6 bases from V and 2 bases from J, leaving 19 bases between.

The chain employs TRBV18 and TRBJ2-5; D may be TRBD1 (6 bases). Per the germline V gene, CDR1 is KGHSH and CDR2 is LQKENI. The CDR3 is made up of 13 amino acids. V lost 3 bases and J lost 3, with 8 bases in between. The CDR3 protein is CASSPDREETQYF. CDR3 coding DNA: TGTGCCAGCTCACCGGACAGAGAAGAGACCCAGTACTTC. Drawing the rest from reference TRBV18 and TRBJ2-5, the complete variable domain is NAGVMQNPRHLVRRRGQEARLRCSPMKGHSHVYWYRQLPEEGLKFMVYLQKENIIDESGMPKERFSAEFPKEGPSILRIQQVVRGDSAAYFCASSPDREETQYFGPGTRLLVL.

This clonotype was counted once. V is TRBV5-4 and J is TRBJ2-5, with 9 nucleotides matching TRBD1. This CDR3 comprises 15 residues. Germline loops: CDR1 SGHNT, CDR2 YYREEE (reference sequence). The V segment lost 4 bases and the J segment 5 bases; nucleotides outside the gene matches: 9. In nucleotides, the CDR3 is TGTGCCAGCAGCGTCACAGGGGGCAGAGTGGAGACCCAGTACTTC. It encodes CASSVTGGRVETQYF.

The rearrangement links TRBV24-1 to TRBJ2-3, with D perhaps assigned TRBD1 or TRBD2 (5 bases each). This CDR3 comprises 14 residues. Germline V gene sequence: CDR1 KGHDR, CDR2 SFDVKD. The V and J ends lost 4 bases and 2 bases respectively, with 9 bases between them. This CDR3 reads CATSEGDPTDTQYF. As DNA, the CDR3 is TGTGCCACCAGTGAGGGGGACCCCACAGATACGCAGTATTTT.

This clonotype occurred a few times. DNA of the CDR3: TGTGCCAACGAAAGGCGGGAGCTAAAGGGCGGGGAGCTGTTTTTT. Protein sequence: CANERRELKGGELFF. V gene TRBV7-9 combines with J gene TRBJ2-2; 7 positions agree with TRBD2. This CDR3 is 15 amino acids long. With V trimmed by 10 bases and J by 7 bases, 15 bases remained unmatched. Germline assignment: CDR1 SEHNR and CDR2 FQNEAQ (reference sequence).

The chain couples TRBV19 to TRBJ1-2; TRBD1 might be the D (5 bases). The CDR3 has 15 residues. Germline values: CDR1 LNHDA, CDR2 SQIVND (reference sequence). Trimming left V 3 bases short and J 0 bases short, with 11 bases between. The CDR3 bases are TGTGCCAGTAGTATGCCCCGGGGCACTAACTATGGCTACACCTTC. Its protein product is CASSMPRGTNYGYTF.